A selection of T cell receptor beta chains follows, all from one sample in a study of control samples from healthy donors and cancer patients. The table came from immunoSEQ multiplex PCR; TCRdb's copy has only in-frame clones and leaves some out. Among 110,000 or so clones listed, approximately 87% were seen once. Sequenced material: blood. The receptor source for this set is a man aged 25-40 years in good health. The CDR3 runs from the conserved cysteine through the conserved F or W. D genes are given only for firm matches. Clone size, where shown, is once, few, many, or a class for clones that have expanded.

D	length	size	V	J	DNA	CDR3
TRBD1	17	.	TRBV6-1	TRBJ2-1	TGTGCCAGCAGTGAACCCGGTCGGGACAGCGTTTACAATGAGCAGTTCTTC	CASSEPGRDSVYNEQFF
.	17	.	TRBV14	TRBJ2-3	TGTGCCAGCAGCCAAGGCGCCGGGGGTGGAAGCACAGATACGCAGTATTTT	CASSQGAGGGSTDTQYF
.	16	.	TRBV12-5	TRBJ1-5	TGTGCTAGTGGTTTGGTGAGCGGGGGCAGGGGTCAGCCCCAGCATTTT	CASGLVSGGRGQPQHF
.	16	.	TRBV12-5	TRBJ1-1	TGTGCTAGTGGTTTTCCTCCAGAGCTCTTGAACACTGAAGCTTTCTTT	CASGFPPELLNTEAFF
.	14	.	TRBV6-1	TRBJ2-3	TGTGCCAGCAGTGATAATTCGGGGGCAGATACGCAGTATTTT	CASSDNSGADTQYF
.	15	.	TRBV6-1	TRBJ1-5	TGTGCCAGCAGTGAAGCAGGATATAGCAATCAGCCCCAGCATTTT	CASSEAGYSNQPQHF
.	15	.	TRBV6-5	TRBJ1-6	TGTGCCAGCAGTTACCGGGACCTTTATAATTCACCCCTCCACTTT	CASSYRDLYNSPLHF
TRBD1	15	.	TRBV18	TRBJ1-3	TGTGCCAGCTCACCGGACAGGTCGGATGGAAACACCATATATTTT	CASSPDRSDGNTIYF
.	13	.	TRBV6-1	TRBJ1-2	TGTGCCAGCAGTGAAACAGGGAACTATGGCTACACCTTC	CASSETGNYGYTF
TRBD1	15	.	TRBV7-2	TRBJ1-1	TGTGCCAGCAGCTTGAACAGGGGGAGAGACACTGAAGCTTTCTTT	CASSLNRGRDTEAFF
.	14	.	TRBV5-1	TRBJ2-6	TGCGCCAGCAGCTCCGGGTCTGGGGCCAACGTCCTGACTTTC	CASSSGSGANVLTF
.	14	.	TRBV3-1/TRBV3-2	TRBJ1-3	TGTGCCAGCAGCCAAACTTACTCTGGAAACACCATATATTTT	CASSQTYSGNTIYF
TRBD1	15	.	TRBV7-3	TRBJ1-4	TGTGCCAGCAGCTCCGGACAGGGGGCAGATGAAAAACTGTTTTTT	CASSSGQGADEKLFF
TRBD1	14	.	TRBV10-1	TRBJ1-6	TGCGCCAGCAGTGGGGAGACAGGGAATTCACCCCTCCACTTT	CASSGETGNSPLHF
.	15	.	TRBV7-3	TRBJ2-1	TGTGCCAGCAGCTTACAGGTACACACCTACAATGAGCAGTTCTTC	CASSLQVHTYNEQFF
TRBD1	17	few	TRBV7-2	TRBJ1-6	TGTGCCAGCAGCTTAGATCAGGGGGGCTCGGGGAATTCACCCCTCCACTTT	CASSLDQGGSGNSPLHF
.	14	.	TRBV19	TRBJ1-2	TGTGCCAGTAGTATGATGAGCGGGCGGGTTGGCTACACCTTC	CASSMMSGRVGYTF
.	16	.	TRBV5-1	TRBJ1-3	TGCGCCAGCATTCGCGAAAAGGGGGGATCCGGAAACACCATATATTTT	CASIREKGGSGNTIYF
TRBD1	15	.	TRBV30	TRBJ2-1	TGTGCCTGGAACCCCCCGACAGGGGGAAGAGATGAGCAGTTCTTC	CAWNPPTGGRDEQFF
TRBD1	13	.	TRBV19	TRBJ1-5	TGTGCCAGTCTTGAGGGGGCGGCTCAGCCCCAGCATTTT	CASLEGAAQPQHF
TRBD1	13	.	TRBV10-1	TRBJ1-1	TGCGCCAGCAGTGGAGCGACAGGGCCTGAAGCTTTCTTT	CASSGATGPEAFF
.	14	.	TRBV6-2/TRBV6-3	TRBJ1-5	TGTGCCAGCAGTTTTCTCTCAAGTGATCAGCCCCAGCATTTT	CASSFLSSDQPQHF
TRBD1	16	.	TRBV19	TRBJ2-2	TGTGCCAGTAGTGGGACAGCACCGACGAACACCGGGGAGCTGTTTTTT	CASSGTAPTNTGELFF
TRBD1	14	.	TRBV24-1	TRBJ1-1	TGTGCCACCAGTTCGGCCGGGACAGGACATGAAGCTTTCTTT	CATSSAGTGHEAFF
.	15	.	TRBV3-1/TRBV3-2	TRBJ2-2	TGTGCCAGCAGCCAAGATGCAACGAACACCGGGGAGCTGTTTTTT	CASSQDATNTGELFF
.	12	.	TRBV10-3	TRBJ1-2	TGTGCCATAGCGGACCCTAACTATGGCTACACCTTC	CAIADPNYGYTF
TRBD1	17	once	TRBV9	TRBJ1-2	TGTGCCAGCAGCGTCCATTCCGGGACAGGGGGAAGCTATGGCTACACCTTC	CASSVHSGTGGSYGYTF
TRBD1	16	.	TRBV28	TRBJ1-1	TGTGCCAGCAGCCTCTCGACAGGGGGGGGTACCACTGAAGCTTTCTTT	CASSLSTGGGTTEAFF
.	16	.	TRBV2	TRBJ1-2	TGTGCCAGCAGTGTAATCGGACGGGGGGGAGGTAATGGCTACACCTTC	CASSVIGRGGGNGYTF
.	13	once	TRBV12-3/TRBV12-4	TRBJ1-1	TGTGCCAGTGGACTAGGGGGGGACACTGAAGCTTTCTTT	CASGLGGDTEAFF
.	16	.	TRBV2	TRBJ2-2	TGTGCCAGCAGTGAAATGGGACATATGAACACCGGGGAGCTGTTTTTT	CASSEMGHMNTGELFF
.	13	.	TRBV7-2	TRBJ1-2	TGTGCCAGCAGCTTAGGCAGGGGAGATGGCTACACCTTC	CASSLGRGDGYTF
TRBD2	17	.	TRBV24-1	TRBJ2-3	TGTGCCACCAGTGACTTCGGACTAGCGGGGATCACAGATACGCAGTATTTT	CATSDFGLAGITDTQYF
.	13	.	TRBV6-5	TRBJ2-5	TGTGCCAGCAGAAGGGCCCGGGGAGAGACCCAGTACTTC	CASRRARGETQYF
TRBD1	15	.	TRBV7-2	TRBJ2-5	TGTGCCAGCAGCGGCTGGACAGGGGGGGGAGAGACCCAGTACTTC	CASSGWTGGGETQYF
TRBD1	16	.	TRBV5-4	TRBJ2-4	TGTGCCAGCAGCATTCCTACTGGACAGGGGGCAAACATTCAGTACTTC	CASSIPTGQGANIQYF
.	15	.	TRBV10-3	TRBJ2-7	TGTGCCATCAGTCCCTCCTCCCCTCTGGGCTACGAGCAGTACTTC	CAISPSSPLGYEQYF
.	13	.	TRBV2	TRBJ1-1	TGTGCCAGTGAATTGGACAGCCGAGGGGAAGCTTTCTTT	CASELDSRGEAFF
TRBD1	14	.	TRBV10-1	TRBJ1-4	TGCGCCAGCAGTGAGGGACAGGGGGGCGAAAAACTGTTTTTT	CASSEGQGGEKLFF
.	14	.	TRBV11-3	TRBJ1-2	TGTGCCAGCAGCCCCTCGGGGGGGATTAGTGGCTACACCTTC	CASSPSGGISGYTF
TRBD1	16	.	TRBV5-1	TRBJ1-1	TGCGCCAGCAGCCCGCCGGGACAGGGGGTCAACACTGAAGCTTTCTTT	CASSPPGQGVNTEAFF
TRBD1	13	.	TRBV2	TRBJ1-1	TGTGCCAGCATTGGACAGGGGAGTACTGAAGCTTTCTTT	CASIGQGSTEAFF
TRBD1	17	.	TRBV18	TRBJ1-2	TGTGCCAGCTCACCCTTTGACCGGACAGGGTTTTCCTATGGCTACACCTTC	CASSPFDRTGFSYGYTF
TRBD1	17	.	TRBV19	TRBJ1-6	TGTGCCAGTAGTACCGGACAGGGGGCAACCTATAATTCACCCCTCCACTTT	CASSTGQGATYNSPLHF
.	11	once	TRBV2	TRBJ2-5	TGTGCCAGCAGTGAATCAGAGACCCAGTACTTC	CASSESETQYF
TRBD1	16	.	TRBV3-1/TRBV3-2	TRBJ1-6	TGTGCCAGCAGCCAAGTGTGGACAGGGAGTAATTCACCCCTCCACTTT	CASSQVWTGSNSPLHF